Each of the 12 T cell receptor beta chains below was sequenced from the same sample in a study of chemoradiotherapy in HPV16-positive cancers. Data came from immunoSEQ multiplex PCR; TCRdb stores just in-frame clones and leaves some out. This sample carries a few hundred clones, about 85% of them seen once, and the ten largest clones take 9.4%. The sequences come from tumor tissue, collected from a patient who underwent chemoradiotherapy. The receptor set was obtained from a human donor with HPV-associated anogenital cancer.

The rearrangement joins TRBV6-4 to TRBJ2-2; D not certain. Per germline, CDR1 MRHNA and CDR2 SNTAGT. The CDR3 spans 13 residues. V was clipped by 2 bases and J by 3 bases, with 4 bases between them. CDR3 protein: CASSDRDTGELFF. CDR3 coding DNA: TGTGCCAGCAGTGACAGGGACACCGGGGAGCTGTTTTTT.

The CDR3 is CAWSVGLLNTEAFF. The CDR3, as DNA: TGTGCCTGGAGTGTAGGGTTATTGAACACTGAAGCTTTCTTT. This chain links TRBV30 with TRBJ1-1, with unresolved D. The CDR3 contains 14 residues. Deletions cut 0 bases from V and 0 bases from J, with 8 bases between. Germline values: CDR1 GTSNPN, CDR2 SVGIG (reference sequence). The variable domain in full, with the rest retrieved from reference TRBV30 and TRBJ1-1, is SQTIHQWPATLVQPVGSPLSLECTVEGTSNPNLYWYRQAAGRGLQLLFYSVGIGQISSEVPQNLSASRPQDRQFILSSKKLLLSDSGFYLCAWSVGLLNTEAFFGQGTRLTVV.

The V call is TRBV7-8, the J call TRBJ1-2; 11 bases agree with TRBD1. The length of the CDR3 is 14 residues. The germline gives CDR1 SGHVS, CDR2 FQNEAQ. V lost 6 bases, J lost 5 bases, and 5 bases stayed unmatched. The CDR3 nucleotides read TGTGCCAGCAGGGCCGGGACAGGGGGATATGGCTACACCTTC. This gives the protein CASRAGTGGYGYTF.

The chain joins TRBV4-3 to TRBJ2-1; D not resolved. V shed 0 bases and J shed 9 bases, with 18 bases lying between them. The CDR3 loop spans 16 amino acids. The germline V gene has CDR1 LGHNA and CDR2 YSLEER. CDR3 coding DNA: TGCGCCAGCAGCCAAGACCACGACCCCCGAAGCACTGAGCAGTTCTTC. It codes for CASSQDHDPRSTEQFF.

This chain joins TRBV28 and TRBJ2-5, with 8 bases that match TRBD1. The V gene end was trimmed by 9 bases and the J gene end by 5 bases; junction bases not matched to a gene: 11. The germline V gene has CDR1 MDHEN and CDR2 SYDVKM. The CDR3 has 14 amino acids. The CDR3 region has the DNA TGTGCCAGTTCAGGACAGGGAAGAGACGAGACCCAGTACTTC. Protein sequence: CASSGQGRDETQYF. The full variable domain, in which reference TRBV28 and TRBJ2-5 provide the parts outside the CDR3, is DVKVTQSSRYLVKRTGEKVFLECVQDMDHENMFWYRQDPGLGLRLIYFSYDVKMKEKGDIPEGYSVSREKKERFSLILESASTNQTSMYLCASSGQGRDETQYFGPGTRLLVL.

The chain has TRBV7-9 and TRBJ2-1, with a tentative D call TRBD2 (6 bases). The CDR3 extends over 12 amino acids. The germline gives CDR1 SEHNR, CDR2 FQNEAQ (reference sequence). The ends were cut back, 0 bases at V and 14 bases at J, with 11 bases in the middle. CDR3 loop: CASSLADYQKFF. Here the CDR3 DNA reads TGTGCCAGCAGCTTAGCGGACTACCAGAAGTTCTTC.

The V gene is TRBV4-1, the J gene TRBJ1-5; 8 nucleotides line up with TRBD1. Trimming cost V 1 base and J 4 bases; bases outside gene matches: 6. The CDR3 extends over 16 amino acids. Germline V lookup: CDR1 MGHRA, CDR2 YSYEKL. The CDR3 region is CASSQGPTGGNQPQHF. The CDR3, as DNA: TGCGCCAGCAGCCAAGGTCCTACAGGGGGGAATCAGCCCCAGCATTTT.

J is TRBJ1-1 and V is TRBV7-3; 9 nucleotides line up with TRBD1. The CDR3 has 16 amino acids. Germline CDR1 is SGHTA and CDR2 is FQGTGA. V gave up 5 bases and J gave up 1 base; unmatched junction bases: 8. Here the CDR3 DNA reads TGTGCCAGCAGCGCCTCACAGGGGGCGCCGAACACTGAAGCTTTCTTT. Translation gives CASSASQGAPNTEAFF. Full variable domain (remainder filled in from reference TRBV7-3 and TRBJ1-1): GAGVSQTPSNKVTEKGKYVELRCDPISGHTALYWYRQSLGQGPEFLIYFQGTGAADDSGLPNDRFFAVRPEGSVSTLKIQRTERGDSAVYLCASSASQGAPNTEAFFGQGTRLTVV.

The chain employs TRBV19 and TRBJ2-7, with 11 bases matching TRBD2. The germline V gene encodes CDR1 LNHDA and CDR2 SQIVND (reference sequence). V shed 10 bases, J shed 0 bases, and the junction held 14 bases outside the gene matches. This CDR3 has 17 amino acids. CDR3 residues: CATQQPGTSGSSYEQYF. The CDR3 DNA sequence: TGTGCCACTCAACAGCCTGGGACTAGCGGAAGCTCCTACGAGCAGTACTTC.

V usage is TRBV6-1 and J usage is TRBJ1-6; D gene unclear. Looked up from germline, CDR1 is MNHNS and CDR2 is SASEGT. CDR3 length: 15 amino acids. V lost 5 bases and J lost 0, with 8 bases in between. The CDR3 loop reads CASSPDTSYNSPLHF. The DNA for the CDR3 is TGTGCCAGCAGTCCCGACACCTCCTATAATTCACCCCTCCACTTT.

In this sample, this clone turned up once. The genes are TRBV18 and TRBJ2-5; tentatively, D is TRBD2 (6 bases). Trimming stripped 0 bases from V and 1 base from J, with 9 bases between. Germline CDR1 KGHSH, CDR2 LQKENI. The CDR3 consists of 15 residues. The CDR3 bases are TGTGCCAGCTCACCACCCAGCGGGCTCCAAGAGACCCAGTACTTC. It yields the protein CASSPPSGLQETQYF.

V usage is TRBV20-1 and J usage is TRBJ2-1, with D tentatively TRBD1 (5 bases). V was shortened by 5 bases and J by 5 bases, with 7 bases between the two germline ends. This CDR3 contains 11 residues. In germline, CDR1 is DFQATT, CDR2 SNEGSKA (reference sequence). CDR3 sequence reads: CSAWGDNEQFF. The DNA of the CDR3 is TGCAGTGCTTGGGGCGACAATGAGCAGTTCTTC.